Sequencing of this T cell receptor (beta chain) was carried out in a study of T-cell reconstitution after alpha-beta-depleted transplantation in children. Preparation of the TCRbeta library used unique molecular identifiers. TCRdb used MiXCR to reprocess the PCR reads, holding one entry per CDR3 protein. Of about 230,000 distinct CDR3 sequences detected, 9.7% appear once; the ten largest clones hold approximately 5%. This clonotype was seen repeatedly, ten times or more. Germline V gives CDR1 SGHTA, CDR2 FQGNSA. This CDR3 is built from 13 residues. The V segment lost 5 bases and the J segment 7 bases; nucleotides outside the gene matches: 5.

The genes are TRBV7-2 and TRBJ2-1, with 7 bases matching TRBD1. The receptor was derived from a human donor who donated a stem cell graft to a child with SCID. This specimen consisted of PBMCs from the stem cell graft donor, obtained from the stem cell graft. The CDR3 is CASSPRQGNEQFF. For the CDR3, the DNA is TGTGCCAGCAGCCCACGACAGGGAAATGAGCAGTTCTTC. Full variable domain (remainder filled in from reference TRBV7-2 and TRBJ2-1): GAGVSQSPSNKVTEKGKDVELRCDPISGHTALYWYRQSLGQGLEFLIYFQGNSAPDKSGLPSDRFSAERTGGSVSTLTIQRTQQEDSAVYLCASSPRQGNEQFFGPGTRLTVL.